Sequencing of this T cell receptor beta chain was carried out in a study of Graves' ophthalmopathy and Graves' hyperthyroidism. The overall study: The blood sample was drawn at first diagnosis and before any treatment.

The sequenced template was RNA, covering the TCR beta CDR3 region. Scientists carried out first-round RT-PCR using HTBI primers and then a second-round multiplex PCR. One entry per CDR3 protein results from TCRdb running MiXCR on the multiplex PCR reads. The sample includes 350,000 or so distinct CDR3 sequences, under 20% of them seen just once. This clonotype was observed many times. Its antigen is still unknown. An approximately 10 ml volume of fresh peripheral blood provided the PBMCs. Findings and limits, study-wide: Distinction of ophthalmopathy from stable hyperthyroidism by a 13-signature model reached roughly 87% sensitivity and more than 65% specificity.

The TCR was taken from an adult man with Graves' ophthalmopathy. What was sequenced was peripheral blood.

Here the CDR3 reads CASMKGSVNYGYTF. CDR3 nucleotide sequence: TGTGCCAGTATGAAGGGGAGCGTTAACTATGGCTACACCTTC. The chain couples TRBV19 to TRBJ1-2; a weak D match, TRBD1 (5 bases). The ends were cut back, 7 bases at V and 1 base at J, with 13 bases in the middle. The CDR3 sequence is 14 residues long. CDR1 is LNHDA and CDR2 is SQIVND in the germline V gene (reference sequence).